This TCR beta chain came from a study of T cells in Graves' hyperthyroidism and ophthalmopathy. Across the whole study: Initial diagnosis, before any treatment, was when peripheral blood was collected.

Study observations and caveats: Within blood appeared most thyroid clonotypes that had expanded above 0.001. From stable hyperthyroidism, ophthalmopathy was separated by a 13 V-J model.

Germline V gene data show CDR1 as SGHNT and CDR2 as YENEEA. Losses at the gene ends were 0 bases for V and 7 bases for J; bases not matched to a gene: 6. This CDR3 contains 15 residues. Exclusion of a patient resulted from uncontrolled infection, other autoimmune disease, pregnancy or lactation. Amplified regions were TCR beta CDR3 sequences from RNA transcripts. Initially, a first-round RT-PCR of the TCR CDR3 employed the HTBI primer set. TCRdb re-derived calls from the multiplex PCR reads in MiXCR, one entry per CDR3 protein. Among some 300,000 distinct CDR3 sequences listed, 15% to 20% were seen once. This clonotype was recorded at least ten times. The antigen is unknown.

This chain uses TRBV11-3 with TRBJ2-1; TRBD1 aligns across 7 bases. The source material was blood. The sequence derives from a man aged 25 to 45 with Graves' hyperthyroidism. CDR3 bases: TGTGCCAGCAGCTTAGATCCCCTACAGGGGAATGAGCAGTTCTTC. Translating it yields CASSLDPLQGNEQFF.